This T cell receptor (beta chain) was sequenced in a study of T-cell memory formation after mild COVID-19. The sample holds many counts of this clonotype. MiXCR, applied by TCRdb to the 5' RACE reads, yields one record per CDR3 protein. Here the sample spans about 150,000 distinct CDR3 sequences, approximately 5.7% being singletons. Losses at the gene ends were 4 bases for V and 7 bases for J; bases not matched to a gene: 8. The CDR3 covers 14 residues. Germline V lookup: CDR1 SGHRS, CDR2 YFSETQ. The sequencing input was PBMCs or a T cell subset sorted from them (not recorded which). The TCR was taken from an adult woman who had mild COVID-19 (a few samples of this study predate the infection). Cell type and time point are not known. The chain couples TRBV5-1 to TRBJ2-7; 10 nucleotides line up with TRBD2. The CDR3 protein is CASSPEKRGGEQYF. The CDR3, as DNA: TGCGCCAGCAGCCCAGAGAAGCGGGGGGGGGAGCAGTACTTC.